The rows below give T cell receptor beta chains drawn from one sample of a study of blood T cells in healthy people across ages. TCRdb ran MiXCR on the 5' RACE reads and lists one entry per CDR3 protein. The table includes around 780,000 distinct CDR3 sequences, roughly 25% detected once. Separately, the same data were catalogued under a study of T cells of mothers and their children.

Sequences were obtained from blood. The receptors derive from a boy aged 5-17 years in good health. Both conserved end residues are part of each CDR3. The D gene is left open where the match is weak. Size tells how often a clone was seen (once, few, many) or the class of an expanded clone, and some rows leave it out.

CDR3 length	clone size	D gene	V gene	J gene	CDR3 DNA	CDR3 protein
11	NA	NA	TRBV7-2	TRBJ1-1	TGTGCCAGCCAGGGCGTCTTTAAGGCTTTCTTT	CASQGVFKAFF
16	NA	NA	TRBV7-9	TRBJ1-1	TGTGCCAGCAGCTTAAGAGGCGGAAGGACGAACACTGAAGCTTTCTTT	CASSLRGGRTNTEAFF
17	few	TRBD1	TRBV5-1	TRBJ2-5	TGCGCCAGCAGCTCGTTTGTCTCGACAGGGGCTATGGAGACCCAGTACTTC	CASSSFVSTGAMETQYF
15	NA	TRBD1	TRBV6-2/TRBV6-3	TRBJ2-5	TGTGCCAGCAGTGACCCGGGACAGGGATTGGAGACCCAGTACTTC	CASSDPGQGLETQYF
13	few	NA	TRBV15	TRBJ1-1	TGTGCCACCAGCAGAGAAGGTGACACTGAAGCTTTCTTT	CATSREGDTEAFF
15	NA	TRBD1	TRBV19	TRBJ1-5	TGTGCCAGTAAGGAGGGGGCAGCGGGCAATCAGCCCCAGCATTTT	CASKEGAAGNQPQHF
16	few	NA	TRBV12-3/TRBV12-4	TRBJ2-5	TGTGCCAGCAGTTTGCAGGGGCGATTAATATGGGAGACCCAGTACTTC	CASSLQGRLIWETQYF
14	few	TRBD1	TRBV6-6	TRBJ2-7	TGTGCCAGCACCCACAGGGGGCAATGGAACGAGCAGTACTTC	CASTHRGQWNEQYF
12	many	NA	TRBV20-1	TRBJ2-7	TGCAGTGCTACGGGCCAGAGGTACGAGCAGTACTTC	CSATGQRYEQYF
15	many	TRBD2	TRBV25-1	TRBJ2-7	TGTGCCAGCAGTGAGGTCGGGAGCGGGGGCTACGAGCAGTACTTC	CASSEVGSGGYEQYF
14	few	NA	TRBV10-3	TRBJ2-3	TGTGCCATCAGTCTAGACACCTTCACAGATACGCAGTATTTT	CAISLDTFTDTQYF
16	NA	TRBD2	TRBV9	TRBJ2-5	TGTGCCAGCAGCGTTGGGACTAGCGGGGGGAGAGAGACCCAGTACTTC	CASSVGTSGGRETQYF
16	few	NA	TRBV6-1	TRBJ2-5	TGTGCCAGCAGTGACCCATTAACAGGGTACCAAGAGACCCAGTACTTC	CASSDPLTGYQETQYF
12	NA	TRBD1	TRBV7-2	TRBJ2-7	TGTGCCAGCAGCCGGGACAGGTACGAGCAGTACTTC	CASSRDRYEQYF
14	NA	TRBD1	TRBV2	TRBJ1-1	TGTGCCAGCAGGACGGGACAGGACGAGACTGAAGCTTTCTTT	CASRTGQDETEAFF